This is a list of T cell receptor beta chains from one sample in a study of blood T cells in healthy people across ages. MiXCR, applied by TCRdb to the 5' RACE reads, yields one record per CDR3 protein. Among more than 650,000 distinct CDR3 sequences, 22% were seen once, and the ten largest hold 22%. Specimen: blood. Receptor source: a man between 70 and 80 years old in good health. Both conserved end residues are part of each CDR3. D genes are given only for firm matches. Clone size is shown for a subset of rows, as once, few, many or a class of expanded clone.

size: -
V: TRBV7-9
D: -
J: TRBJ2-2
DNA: TGTGCCCAGGACACCGGGGAGCTGTTTTTT
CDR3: CAQDTGELFF

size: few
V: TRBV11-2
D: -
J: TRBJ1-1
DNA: TGTGCCAGCAGTCGAAGCCAGGTTGAAGCTTTCTTT
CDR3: CASSRSQVEAFF

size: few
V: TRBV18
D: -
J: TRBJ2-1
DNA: TGTGCCAGCTCACCACCCCAGGGCAATGAGCAGTTCTTC
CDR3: CASSPPQGNEQFF

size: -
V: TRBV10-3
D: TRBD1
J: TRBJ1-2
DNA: TGTGCCACCCAGACAGGGAGGTATGGCTACACCTTC
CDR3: CATQTGRYGYTF

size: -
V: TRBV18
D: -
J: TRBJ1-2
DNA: TGTGCCAGCTCACCAAGGGTGCAGGGGAACGGCTACACCTTC
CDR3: CASSPRVQGNGYTF

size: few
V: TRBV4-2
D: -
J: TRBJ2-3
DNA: TGTGCCAGCAGCCCCGAGACCCGAAGCACAGATACGCAGTATTTT
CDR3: CASSPETRSTDTQYF

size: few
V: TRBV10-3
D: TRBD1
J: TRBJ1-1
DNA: TGTGCCATCAGATCCGGGACAGGGCAAACTGAAGCTTTCTTT
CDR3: CAIRSGTGQTEAFF

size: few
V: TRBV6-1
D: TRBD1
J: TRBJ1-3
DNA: TGTGCCAGCAGTCGGACAGGCTCTGAAGGAAACACCATATATTTT
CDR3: CASSRTGSEGNTIYF

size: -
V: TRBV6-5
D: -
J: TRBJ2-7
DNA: TGTGCCACCCGTTCCACATCCTACGAGCAGTACTTC
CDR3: CATRSTSYEQYF

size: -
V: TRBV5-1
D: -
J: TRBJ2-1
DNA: TGCGCCAGCAGCTTGGTGGGGGCGGTTTTGAATGAGCAGTTCTTC
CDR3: CASSLVGAVLNEQFF

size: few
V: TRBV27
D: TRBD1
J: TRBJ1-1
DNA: TGTGCCAGCAGATGGACAGGGTACACTGAAGCTTTCTTT
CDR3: CASRWTGYTEAFF